Below, 11 T cell receptor beta chains from the same sample are listed, as sequenced in a study of post-analysis software for immune sequencing data. Whole-study findings and limits: TRBV segments more frequent in patients than in controls numbered roughly 5 and included TRBV5-6, TRBV5-1 and TRBV20-1.

The TCR beta cDNA libraries contained unique molecular identifiers. A single record per CDR3 protein comes from TCRdb applying MiXCR to the PCR reads. The sample includes more than 500,000 distinct CDR3 sequences, about a third of them seen just once. These receptors' targets are unknown. The sample was blood. The receptors were gathered from a girl aged 2 to 17 with multiple sclerosis.

This chain joins TRBV12-3 or TRBV12-4 and TRBJ2-3; 8 bases are shared with TRBD1. V lost 5 bases to trimming and J lost 3 bases; unmatched junction nucleotides: 4. The CDR3 extends over 14 amino acids. The CDR3 region is CASSGDRLTDTQYF. The CDR3, as DNA: TGTGCCAGCAGTGGGGACAGGTTGACAGATACGCAGTATTTT.

V gene TRBV3-1 combines with J gene TRBJ2-7; D unclear. The end of the DNA fits TRBJ2-5 better, so the J call may be wrong. Germline CDR1 LGHDT, CDR2 YNNKEL (reference sequence). This CDR3 comprises 12 residues. CDR3 protein: CACGGMGETQYF. As DNA, the CDR3 is TGTGCCTGCGGTGGGATGGGAGAGACCCAGTACTTC.

This clonotype was counted between two and nine times. J is TRBJ2-1 and V is TRBV7-9; D possibly corresponds to TRBD1 (5 bases). V lost 1 base, J lost 3 bases, and 10 bases lay in between. Germline V gene data show CDR1 as SEHNR and CDR2 as FQNEAQ (reference sequence). The CDR3 contains 15 residues. CDR3 nucleotide sequence: TGTGCCAGCAGCTTAGTCTCCAGGGACTACAATGAGCAGTTCTTC. This gives the protein CASSLVSRDYNEQFF.

The rearrangement uses TRBV25-1 and TRBJ2-5, with 7 bases identical to TRBD1. Germline V gives CDR1 MGHDK, CDR2 SYGVNS. The CDR3 runs to 15 residues. J lost 0 bases, V lost 2 bases, and 3 bases had no gene match. In DNA, the CDR3 is TGTGCCAGCAGTGAACTCGACAGGGACCAAGAGACCCAGTACTTC. Amino acid sequence: CASSELDRDQETQYF.

This clonotype was detected only a few times. The J gene is TRBJ2-7, the V gene TRBV2; 9 positions match TRBD1. The J call may be in error: the DNA end matches TRBJ2-5 better. The germline V gene encodes CDR1 SNHLY and CDR2 FYNNEI. CDR3 length: 14 amino acids. As DNA, the CDR3 is TGTGCCAGCAATTGGGACAGGGAACAAGAGACCCAGTACTTC. Its protein product is CASNWDREQETQYF.

In the case of this clonotype: Being one base from a much bigger clone, this may be a read error. V gene TRBV29-1 combines with J gene TRBJ2-5; D perhaps matches TRBD1 (5 bases). There are 13 residues in the CDR3. In germline, CDR1 is SQVTM, CDR2 ANQGSEA. V was shortened by 6 bases and J by 1 base, with 12 bases between the two germline ends. This CDR3 reads CSVEAGIQETQYF. As DNA, the CDR3 is TGCAGCGTAGAGGCAGGGATCCAAGAGACCCAGTACTTC.

This clonotype has more than one count but fewer than ten. This chain joins TRBV28 and TRBJ2-5; D may be TRBD1 (6 bases). V lost 5 bases and J lost 0, with 10 bases in between. The CDR3 loop spans 14 amino acids. CDR1 MDHEN and CDR2 SYDVKM come from the germline V gene. The CDR3 DNA sequence: TGTGCCAGCAGTCCTACAGGGTACCAAGAGACCCAGTACTTC. This translates into CASSPTGYQETQYF.

For this clonotype: One end of the junction fails to match germline, which may point to a read error. This chain joins TRBV20-1 and TRBJ1-1; D remains ambiguous. This CDR3 is built from 16 residues. The germline V gene encodes CDR1 DFQATT and CDR2 SNEGSKA (reference sequence). Written as DNA, the CDR3 is TGCAGTGCTAGAGAAGGGCTCGGCAGAAAGAACACCGAAGCTTTCTTT. It codes for CSAREGLGRKNTEAFF.

The chain joins TRBV2 to TRBJ2-6; D not certain. The V gene's germline CDR1 is SNHLY and CDR2 FYNNEI. V was trimmed by 7 bases and J by 5 bases, leaving 9 bases between them. This CDR3 comprises 13 residues. CDR3 sequence reads: CASNPVRANVLTF. CDR3 coding DNA: TGTGCCAGCAACCCCGTCCGGGCCAACGTCCTGACTTTC.

This clonotype has only a few counts. The chain recombines TRBV12-3 or TRBV12-4 with TRBJ2-5, with D possibly TRBD1 on 6 matching bases. This CDR3 contains 15 residues. V gave up 5 bases and J gave up 1 base, with 14 bases separating them. This CDR3 is CASSPLNRVQETQYF. The CDR3 DNA reads TGTGCCAGCAGTCCCCTCAACAGGGTCCAAGAGACCCAGTACTTC.

The chain joins TRBV20-1 to TRBJ1-4, with D maybe TRBD1 (6 bases). Looked up from germline, CDR1 is DFQATT and CDR2 is SNEGSKA (reference sequence). The ends were cut back, 6 bases at V and 8 bases at J, with 16 bases in the middle. The CDR3 loop spans 13 amino acids. The CDR3 loop reads CSATTLQGEKLFF. CDR3 DNA: TGCAGTGCCACCACCTTACAGGGAGAAAAACTGTTTTTT.